The 16 T cell receptor beta chains below all came from one sample that was sequenced in a study of cytomegalovirus exposure and HLA in healthy donors. The PCR used 60 Vbeta and 13 Jbeta primers. Profiled with immunoSEQ multiplex PCR; TCRdb holds only in-frame clones, not every one. This table holds about 110,000 clones, roughly 82% found once. The sequencing input was PBMCs. These TCRs come from a man aged 50 or older in good health and CMV-seronegative.

The V gene is TRBV6-1, the J gene TRBJ1-4; no definite D call. The V and J ends lost 4 bases and 0 bases respectively, with 6 bases between them. Germline V gives CDR1 MNHNS, CDR2 SASEGT. There are 14 residues in the CDR3. The CDR3 loop reads CASSATATNEKLFF. In nucleotides, the CDR3 is TGTGCCAGCAGTGCGACTGCAACTAATGAAAAACTGTTTTTT.

The chain carries TRBV4-2 and TRBJ1-4; 11 positions match TRBD1. Germline loops: CDR1 LGHNA, CDR2 YNFKEQ. J gave up 14 bases and V 4 bases, and 12 bases lay outside the gene matches. The CDR3 extends over 15 amino acids. The CDR3 DNA follows: TGTGCCAGCAGCCCGGCCGGGACAGGGGGACAATCGCTGTTTTTT. It encodes CASSPAGTGGQSLFF.

The chain uses TRBV11-2 and TRBJ2-3; 14 nucleotides align to TRBD2. Germline-derived CDR1 and CDR2 are SGHAT and FQNNGV. After removal of 4 bases from V and 4 bases from J, the junction contained 4 bases not matched to a gene. CDR3 length: 16 amino acids. CDR3 in amino acids: CASSSTGLAGADTQYF. The CDR3 nucleotides are TGTGCCAGCAGCTCGACGGGACTAGCGGGGGCAGATACGCAGTATTTT.

V is TRBV10-2 and J is TRBJ2-2; 8 nucleotides match TRBD1. The CDR3 is 15 amino acids. V lost 4 bases, J lost 7 bases, and 8 bases stayed unmatched. CDR1 and CDR2 from the germline V gene are WSHSY and SAAADI. CDR3 residues: CASSGTRGQGGELFF. CDR3 DNA sequence: TGCGCCAGCAGTGGGACCAGGGGGCAAGGCGGGGAGCTGTTTTTT.

J is TRBJ2-2 and V is TRBV30; 8 bases are shared with TRBD1. Germline trimming cut 2 bases from V and 5 bases from J; bases unmatched to any gene: 4. Germline V gene lookup returns CDR1 GTSNPN and CDR2 SVGIG (reference sequence). This CDR3 region has 14 residues. CDR3 sequence reads: CAWSTGGGTGELFF. The CDR3 DNA reads as TGTGCCTGGAGTACAGGGGGTGGGACCGGGGAGCTGTTTTTT.

The chain combines TRBV5-6 with TRBJ2-3; TRBD2 aligns across 8 bases. This CDR3 has 16 amino acids. Trimming at V came to 2 bases and at J to 2 bases, leaving 7 bases not matched to a gene. The germline CDR1 and CDR2 sequences are SGHDT and YYEEEE. The CDR3 coding sequence is TGTGCCAGCAGCTTTTGGCGGGGGGTGGTCACAGATACGCAGTATTTT. Translating it yields CASSFWRGVVTDTQYF.

This clone was picked up one time. This sequence joins TRBV19 and TRBJ1-4; the match to TRBD1 covers 8 bases. Per germline, CDR1 LNHDA and CDR2 SQIVND (reference sequence). The CDR3 runs to 12 residues. CDR3 loop: CASRDRNEKLFF. The DNA of the CDR3 is TGTGCGAGCCGGGACAGGAATGAAAAACTGTTTTTT.

This chain links TRBV7-2 with TRBJ2-1, with 7 nucleotides matching TRBD1. V was pared by 5 bases and J by 8 bases, with 15 bases of the junction left unmatched. The CDR3 runs 16 residues. CDR1 and CDR2 from the germline V gene are SGHTA and FQGNSA. CDR3 sequence (DNA): TGTGCCAGCAGCCCGAGTCCCAGGGGGTTCGTGGATGAGCAGTTCTTC. It translates to CASSPSPRGFVDEQFF.

This rearrangement joins TRBV10-1 to TRBJ2-2; a weak D match, TRBD1 (6 bases). The ends were cut back, 2 bases at V and 4 bases at J, with 8 bases in the middle. Germline assignment: CDR1 WNHNN and CDR2 SYGVQD (reference sequence). CDR3 length: 14 amino acids. CDR3 DNA: TGCGCCAGCAGTGAGAGGGGGTTCACCGGGGAGCTGTTTTTT. Translating gives CASSERGFTGELFF.

The chain employs TRBV9 and TRBJ1-3, with no clear D. There are 14 residues in the CDR3. Germline V gene data show CDR1 as SGDLS and CDR2 as YYNGEE. The V end was cut by 2 bases, the J end by 2 bases, with 8 bases between. The CDR3 coding sequence is TGTGCCAGCAGCGTTGGAGGGCCTGGAAACACCATATATTTT. It is translated as CASSVGGPGNTIYF.

The chain couples TRBV18 to TRBJ1-2; the D gene is possibly TRBD1 (6 bases). Per germline, CDR1 KGHSH and CDR2 LQKENI. The CDR3 has 13 residues. Trimming took 4 bases from V and 3 from J, leaving 9 bases between them. CDR3 coding DNA: TGTGCCAGCTCACACAGGGAGCACTATGGCTACACCTTC. This gives the protein CASSHREHYGYTF.

The chain uses TRBV6-5 and TRBJ1-5, with 7 bases identical to TRBD1. The junction had 3 bases not matched to a gene; V was cut back by 4 bases and J by 3 bases. Germline CDR1 and CDR2: MNHEY and SVGAGI. The CDR3 covers 14 residues. The CDR3 reads CASSWDRFNQPQHF. DNA of the CDR3: TGTGCCAGCAGTTGGGACAGATTCAATCAGCCCCAGCATTTT.

This clone was counted a few times. V gene TRBV5-8 combines with J gene TRBJ1-5, with D maybe TRBD1 (6 bases). Germline CDR1 SGHTS, CDR2 YDEGEE. The CDR3 contains 14 residues. The V end lost 4 bases, the J end lost 5 bases, and 13 bases lay between the germline ends. This CDR3 is CASSPVQGYQPQHF. The CDR3 DNA sequence: TGTGCCAGCAGCCCTGTACAGGGCTATCAGCCCCAGCATTTT.

The genes are TRBV7-8 and TRBJ1-1, with 10 bases aligning to TRBD1. The CDR3 has 14 amino acids. Germline-derived CDR1 and CDR2 are SGHVS and FQNEAQ. The ends lost 4 bases at V and 10 bases at J; junction bases unmatched: 9. In DNA form, the CDR3 reads TGTGCCAGCAGCTCCGGGACAGGGGCTGGTGCAGCTTTCTTT. This translates into CASSSGTGAGAAFF.

This clone was counted between two and nine times. V usage is TRBV29-1 and J usage is TRBJ1-2; D remains ambiguous. Trimming took 3 bases from V and 7 from J, leaving 6 bases between them. Germline V gene lookup returns CDR1 SQVTM and CDR2 ANQGSEA. The CDR3 is 10 residues long. Here the CDR3 DNA reads TGCAGCGTTGATCAGGTTGGCTACACCTTC. Encoded protein: CSVDQVGYTF.

Comment on this clone: No conserved phenylalanine or tryptophan is present at the end of the CDR3, so a read error is the likely explanation. The DNA is omitted, as the CDR3 cannot be located on it reliably, and the CDR3 follows TCRdb's listing. This chain uses TRBV7-9 with TRBJ1-3. Germline CDR1 SEHNR, CDR2 FQNEAQ (reference sequence). The length of the CDR3 is 11 amino acids, counting both ends. The CDR3 sequence is CSSSQKVDLDS.